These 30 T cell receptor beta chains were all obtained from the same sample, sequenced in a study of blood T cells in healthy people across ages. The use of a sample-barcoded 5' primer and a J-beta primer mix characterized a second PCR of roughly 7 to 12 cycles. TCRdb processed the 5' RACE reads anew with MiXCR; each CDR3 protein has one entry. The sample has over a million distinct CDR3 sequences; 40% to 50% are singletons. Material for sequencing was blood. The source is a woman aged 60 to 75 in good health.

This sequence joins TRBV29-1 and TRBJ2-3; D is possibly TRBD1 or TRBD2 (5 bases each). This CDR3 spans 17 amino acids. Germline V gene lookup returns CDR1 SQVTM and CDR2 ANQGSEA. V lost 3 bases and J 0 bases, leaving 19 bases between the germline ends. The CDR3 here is CSVEPGTGVYSTDTQYF. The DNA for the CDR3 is TGCAGCGTTGAGCCTGGGACCGGCGTCTATAGCACAGATACGCAGTATTTT.

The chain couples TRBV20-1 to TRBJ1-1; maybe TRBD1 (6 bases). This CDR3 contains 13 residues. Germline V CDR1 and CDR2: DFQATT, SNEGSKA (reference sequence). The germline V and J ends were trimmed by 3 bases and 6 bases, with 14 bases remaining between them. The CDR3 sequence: CSARVNREAEAFF. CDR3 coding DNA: TGCAGTGCTAGGGTGAACAGGGAGGCTGAAGCTTTCTTT.

The CDR3 spells CSATVGGTTDTQYF. CDR3 in DNA: TGCAGTGCTACTGTAGGCGGGACCACAGATACGCAGTATTTT. This chain joins TRBV20-1 and TRBJ2-3; the D gene is possibly TRBD2 (6 bases). Germline lookup yields CDR1 DFQATT and CDR2 SNEGSKA (reference sequence). CDR3 length equals 14 residues. V lost 4 bases, J lost 2 bases, and 13 bases lay in between.

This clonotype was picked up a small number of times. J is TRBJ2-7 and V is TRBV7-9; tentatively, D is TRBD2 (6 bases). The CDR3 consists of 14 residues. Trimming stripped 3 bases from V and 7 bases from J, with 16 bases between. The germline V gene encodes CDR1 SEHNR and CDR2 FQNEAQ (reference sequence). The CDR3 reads CASSFRDPSDEQYF. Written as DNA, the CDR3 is TGTGCCAGCAGCTTTAGGGACCCTAGCGATGAGCAGTACTTC.

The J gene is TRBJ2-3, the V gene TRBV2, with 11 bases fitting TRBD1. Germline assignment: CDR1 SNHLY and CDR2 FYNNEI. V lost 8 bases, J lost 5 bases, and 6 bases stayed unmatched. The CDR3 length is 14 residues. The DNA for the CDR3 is TGTGCCAGCGGACAGGGGGCCGTTATAGATACGCAGTATTTT. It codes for CASGQGAVIDTQYF.

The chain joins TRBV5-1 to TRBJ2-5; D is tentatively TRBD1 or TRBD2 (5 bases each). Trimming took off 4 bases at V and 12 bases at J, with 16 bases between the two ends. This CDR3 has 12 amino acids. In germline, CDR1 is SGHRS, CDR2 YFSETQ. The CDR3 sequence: CASSLDPGREYF. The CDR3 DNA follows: TGCGCCAGCAGCCTGGATCCGGGACGGGAGTACTTC.

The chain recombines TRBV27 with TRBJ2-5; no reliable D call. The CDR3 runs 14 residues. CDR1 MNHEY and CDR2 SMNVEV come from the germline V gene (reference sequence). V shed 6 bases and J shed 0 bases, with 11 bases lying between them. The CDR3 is CASSIKGNQETQYF. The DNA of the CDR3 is TGTGCCAGCAGCATAAAAGGAAACCAAGAGACCCAGTACTTC.

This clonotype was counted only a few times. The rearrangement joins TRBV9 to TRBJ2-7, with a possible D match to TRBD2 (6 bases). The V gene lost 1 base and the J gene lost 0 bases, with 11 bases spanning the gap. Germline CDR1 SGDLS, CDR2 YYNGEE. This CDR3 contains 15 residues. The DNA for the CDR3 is TGTGCCAGCAGCGTATGGGCGGGATCCTCCTACGAGCAGTACTTC. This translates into CASSVWAGSSYEQYF.

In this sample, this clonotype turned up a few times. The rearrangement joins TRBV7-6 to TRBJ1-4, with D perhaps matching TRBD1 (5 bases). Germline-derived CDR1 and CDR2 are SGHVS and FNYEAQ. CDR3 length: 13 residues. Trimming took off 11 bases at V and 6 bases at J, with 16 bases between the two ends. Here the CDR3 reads CAAQGWGDEKLFF. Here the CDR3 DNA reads TGTGCCGCGCAAGGCTGGGGGGATGAAAAACTGTTTTTT.

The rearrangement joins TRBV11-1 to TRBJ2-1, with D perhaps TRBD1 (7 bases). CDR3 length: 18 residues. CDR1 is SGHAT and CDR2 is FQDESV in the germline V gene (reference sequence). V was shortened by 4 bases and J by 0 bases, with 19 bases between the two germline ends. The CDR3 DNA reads TGTGCCAGCAGCTCCCAGGGGGGTAGCGGAAGCTCCTACAATGAGCAGTTCTTC. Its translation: CASSSQGGSGSSYNEQFF.

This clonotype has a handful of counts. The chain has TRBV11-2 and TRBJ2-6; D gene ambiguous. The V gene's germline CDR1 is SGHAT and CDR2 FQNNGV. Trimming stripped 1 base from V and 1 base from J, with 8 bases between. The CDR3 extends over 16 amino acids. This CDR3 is CASSLGMGSGANVLTF. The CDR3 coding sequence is TGTGCCAGCAGCTTAGGGATGGGGTCTGGGGCCAACGTCCTGACTTTC.

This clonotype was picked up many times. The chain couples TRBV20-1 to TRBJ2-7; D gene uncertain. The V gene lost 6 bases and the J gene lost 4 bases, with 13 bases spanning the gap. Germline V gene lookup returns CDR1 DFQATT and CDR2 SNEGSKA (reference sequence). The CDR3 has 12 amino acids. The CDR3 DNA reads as TGCAGTGCAAAGTCGGCTATGTACGAGCAGTACTTC. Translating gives CSAKSAMYEQYF.

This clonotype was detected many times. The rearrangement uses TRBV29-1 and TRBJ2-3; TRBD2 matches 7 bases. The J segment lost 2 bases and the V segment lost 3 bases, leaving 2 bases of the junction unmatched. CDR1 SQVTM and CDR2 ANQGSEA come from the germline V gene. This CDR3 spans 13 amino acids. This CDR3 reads CSVEGGSTDTQYF. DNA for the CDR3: TGCAGCGTTGAGGGAGGGTCCACAGATACGCAGTATTTT.

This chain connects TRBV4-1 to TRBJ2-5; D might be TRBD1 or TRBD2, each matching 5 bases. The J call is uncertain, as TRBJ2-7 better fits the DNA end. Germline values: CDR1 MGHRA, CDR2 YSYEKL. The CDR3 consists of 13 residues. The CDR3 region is CASSRGASLEQYF. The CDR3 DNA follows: TGCGCCAGCAGCCGAGGGGCTAGTCTCGAGCAGTACTTC.

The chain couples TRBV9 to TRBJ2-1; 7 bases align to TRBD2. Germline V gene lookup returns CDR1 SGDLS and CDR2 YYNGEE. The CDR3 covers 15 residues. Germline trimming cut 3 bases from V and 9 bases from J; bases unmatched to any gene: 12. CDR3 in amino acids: CASSGGGRAKGEQFF. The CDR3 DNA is TGTGCCAGCAGCGGAGGAGGGAGGGCGAAGGGTGAGCAGTTCTTC. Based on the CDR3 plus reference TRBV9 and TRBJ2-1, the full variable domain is DSGVTQTPKHLITATGQRVTLRCSPRSGDLSVYWYQQSLDQGLQFLIQYYNGEERAKGNILERFSAQQFPDLHSELNLSSLELGDSALYFCASSGGGRAKGEQFFGPGTRLTVL.

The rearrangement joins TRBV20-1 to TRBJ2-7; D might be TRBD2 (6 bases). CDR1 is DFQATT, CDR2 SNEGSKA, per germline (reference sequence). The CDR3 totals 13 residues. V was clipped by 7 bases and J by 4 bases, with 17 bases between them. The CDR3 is CSGARRRAYEQYF. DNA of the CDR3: TGCAGTGGCGCAAGAAGGAGGGCATACGAGCAGTACTTC.

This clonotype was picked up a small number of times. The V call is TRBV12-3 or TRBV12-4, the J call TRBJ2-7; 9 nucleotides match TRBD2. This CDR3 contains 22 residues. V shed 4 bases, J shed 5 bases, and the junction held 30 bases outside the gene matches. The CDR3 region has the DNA TGTGCCAGCAGTTACGGCCGGGCGGGGATCCAAAATAGGAGCGGGAGGAAGCACGAGCAGTACTTC. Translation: CASSYGRAGIQNRSGRKHEQYF.

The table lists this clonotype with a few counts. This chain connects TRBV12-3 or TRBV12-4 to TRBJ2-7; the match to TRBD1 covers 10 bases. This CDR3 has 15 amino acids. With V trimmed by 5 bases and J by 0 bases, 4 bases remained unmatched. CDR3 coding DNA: TGTGCCAGCAGTAGACAGGGGGCCAACTCCTACGAGCAGTACTTC. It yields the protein CASSRQGANSYEQYF.

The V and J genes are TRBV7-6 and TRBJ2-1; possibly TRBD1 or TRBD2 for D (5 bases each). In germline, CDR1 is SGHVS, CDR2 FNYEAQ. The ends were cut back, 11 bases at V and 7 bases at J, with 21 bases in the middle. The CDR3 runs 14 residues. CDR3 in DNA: TGTGCCGTAGTGTGGGGTGGGGGTTTGAATGAGCAGTTCTTC. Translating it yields CAVVWGGGLNEQFF.

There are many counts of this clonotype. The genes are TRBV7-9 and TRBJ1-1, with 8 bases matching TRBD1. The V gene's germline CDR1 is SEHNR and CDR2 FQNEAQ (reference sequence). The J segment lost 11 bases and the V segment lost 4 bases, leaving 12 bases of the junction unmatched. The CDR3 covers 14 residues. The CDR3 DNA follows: TGTGCCAGCAGCTCTGTCGGACAGGGTCGGAAGGCTTTCTTT. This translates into CASSSVGQGRKAFF.

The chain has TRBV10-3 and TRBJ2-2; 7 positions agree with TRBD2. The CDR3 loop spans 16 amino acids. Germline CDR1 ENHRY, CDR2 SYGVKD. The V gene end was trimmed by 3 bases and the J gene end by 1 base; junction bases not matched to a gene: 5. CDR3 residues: CAISDRAGENTGELFF. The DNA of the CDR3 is TGTGCCATCAGTGACCGGGCGGGGGAGAACACCGGGGAGCTGTTTTTT.

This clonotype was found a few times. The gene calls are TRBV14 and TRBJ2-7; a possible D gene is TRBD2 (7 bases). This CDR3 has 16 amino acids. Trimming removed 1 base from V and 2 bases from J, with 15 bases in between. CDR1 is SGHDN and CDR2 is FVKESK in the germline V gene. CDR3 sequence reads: CASSQGGGHLTYEQYF. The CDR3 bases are TGTGCCAGCAGCCAAGGGGGGGGACACTTAACCTACGAGCAGTACTTC. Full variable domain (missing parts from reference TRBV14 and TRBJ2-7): EAGVTQFPSHSVIEKGQTVTLRCDPISGHDNLYWYRRVMGKEIKFLLHFVKESKQDESGMPNNRFLAERTGGTYSTLKVQPAELEDSGVYFCASSQGGGHLTYEQYFGPGTRLTVT.

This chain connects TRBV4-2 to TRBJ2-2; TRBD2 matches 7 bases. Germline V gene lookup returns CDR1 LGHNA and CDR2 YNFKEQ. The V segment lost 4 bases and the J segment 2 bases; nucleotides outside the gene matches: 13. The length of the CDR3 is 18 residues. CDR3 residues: CASSLKPFGTTNTGELFF. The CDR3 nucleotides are TGTGCCAGCAGCCTCAAGCCCTTCGGGACTACCAACACCGGGGAGCTGTTTTTT.

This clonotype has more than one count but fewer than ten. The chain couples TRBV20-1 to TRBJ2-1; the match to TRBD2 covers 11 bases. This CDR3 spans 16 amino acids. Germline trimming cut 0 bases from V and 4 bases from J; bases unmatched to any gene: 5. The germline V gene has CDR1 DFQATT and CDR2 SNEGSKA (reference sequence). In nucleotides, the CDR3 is TGCAGTGCTAGAGAGCCGGGACTAGCGGCGTACAATGAGCAGTTCTTC. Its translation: CSAREPGLAAYNEQFF.

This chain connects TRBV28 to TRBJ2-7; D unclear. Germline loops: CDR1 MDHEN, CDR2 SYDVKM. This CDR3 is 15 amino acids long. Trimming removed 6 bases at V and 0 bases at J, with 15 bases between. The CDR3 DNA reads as TGTGCCAGCAGCCAATCCGACGTCAGCTCCTACGAGCAGTACTTC. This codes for CASSQSDVSSYEQYF.

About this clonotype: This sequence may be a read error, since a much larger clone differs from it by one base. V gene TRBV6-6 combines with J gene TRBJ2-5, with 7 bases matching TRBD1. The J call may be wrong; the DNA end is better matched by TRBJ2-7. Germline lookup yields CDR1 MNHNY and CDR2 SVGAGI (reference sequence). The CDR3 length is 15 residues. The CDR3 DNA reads TGTGCCAGTACGGCCGGGACAGCCAACACCTGCGAGCAGTACTTC. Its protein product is CASTAGTANTCEQYF.

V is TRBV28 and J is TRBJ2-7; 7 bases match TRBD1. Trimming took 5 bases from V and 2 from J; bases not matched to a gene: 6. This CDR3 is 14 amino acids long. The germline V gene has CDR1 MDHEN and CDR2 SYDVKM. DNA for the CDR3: TGTGCCAGCAGTGCCGTAGGGGGCGCCTACGAGCAGTACTTC. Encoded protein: CASSAVGGAYEQYF.

This CDR3 reads CASSLSGEIYNEQYF. The CDR3 DNA reads TGTGCCAGCAGTTTATCAGGGGAGATCTACAATGAGCAGTACTTC. The rearrangement uses TRBV27 and TRBJ2-7; D possibly matches TRBD1 or TRBD2 (5 bases each). The CDR3 is made up of 15 amino acids. The V end was cut by 0 bases, the J end by 7 bases, with 16 bases between. Looked up from germline, CDR1 is MNHEY and CDR2 is SMNVEV (reference sequence).

This CDR3 is CASSYATNEKLFF. The CDR3 nucleotides read TGTGCCAGCAGCTATGCAACTAATGAAAAACTGTTTTTT. The rearrangement links TRBV5-6 to TRBJ1-4; no reliable D call. Trimming shortened V by 3 bases and J by 0 bases, and 3 bases separated the two germline ends. Germline V CDR1 and CDR2: SGHDT, YYEEEE. The CDR3 loop spans 13 amino acids.

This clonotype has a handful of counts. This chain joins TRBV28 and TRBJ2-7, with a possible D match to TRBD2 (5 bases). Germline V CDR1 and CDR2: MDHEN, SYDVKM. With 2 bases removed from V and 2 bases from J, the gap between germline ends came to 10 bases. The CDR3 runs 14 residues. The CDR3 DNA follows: TGTGCCAGCAGTTTAAGCGGAGATGCCTACGAGCAGTACTTC. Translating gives CASSLSGDAYEQYF.